This T cell receptor (beta chain) was found in a study of T cells in Graves' hyperthyroidism and ophthalmopathy. Across the whole study: Peripheral blood samples were taken at initial diagnosis, prior to any treatment.

The patients, who ranged from 18 to 65 in age, presented with newly diagnosed hyperthyroidism lasting under 2 months. Patients showing uncontrolled infection, other autoimmune disease, pregnancy or lactation were ineligible. RNA transcripts were the template for amplifying TCR beta CDR3 regions. The HTBI primer set was used in a first-round RT-PCR of the TCR CDR3. MiXCR, run by TCRdb on the multiplex PCR reads, gives a single entry per CDR3 protein. The table includes 550,000 to 800,000 distinct CDR3 sequences, about 17% detected once. V gave up 6 bases and J gave up 4 bases; unmatched junction bases: 7. This CDR3 spans 13 amino acids. Per germline, CDR1 DFQATT and CDR2 SNEGSKA (reference sequence).

The source is a man between 18 and 29 years old with Graves' hyperthyroidism. Sequenced material: blood. The chain joins TRBV20-1 to TRBJ2-7, with TRBD1 matching 9 bases. The CDR3 here is CSAEPGQGYEQYF. Here the CDR3 DNA reads TGCAGTGCGGAGCCGGGACAGGGTTACGAGCAGTACTTC.